This TCR beta chain stems from a study of blood T cell repertoires in COVID-19. Turning to the study itself: Donors in the United States, Italy and Spain gave samples during acute or convalescent COVID-19.

The CDR3 runs 14 residues. Trimming removed 4 bases at V and 4 bases at J, with 13 bases between. Germline CDR1 reads LNHDA; CDR2 reads SQIVND (reference sequence). In the original analysis: Amplifying reference gene primers gave estimates of nucleated cell counts. The method was immunoSEQ multiplex PCR; TCRdb's version includes in-frame clones alone and lacks a portion of them. D and trimming come from the DNA, and the V and J calls and clone size come from that table. The table records around 240,000 clones, 75% to 85% of them present only once. The rearrangement joins TRBV19 to TRBJ1-1, with D maybe TRBD1 (6 bases). The sample taken for sequencing was peripheral blood. The source is a woman aged 45 to 65 with acute or convalescent COVID-19. The CDR3 region is CASSRAGEGTEAFF. The DNA for the CDR3 is TGTGCCAGTAGTAGGGCAGGGGAAGGCACTGAAGCTTTCTTT.